A selection of T cell receptor beta chains follows, all from one sample in a study of regulatory T cells in long-lasting Graves disease. Using its own MiXCR run on the multiplex PCR reads, TCRdb lists one record per CDR3 protein. The table lists roughly 500,000 distinct CDR3 sequences, about 22% of them singletons. This sample comprised peripheral blood mononuclear cells (PBMCs), obtained when the disease was refractory, from a patient treated with antithyroid drugs. The source of these receptors is a female donor with Graves disease. The CDR3 runs from the conserved cysteine through the conserved F or W. The D gene is left open where the match is weak. For some rows the clone size is stated as once, few or many, or as a class when expanded; others skip it.

abundance	v_gene	d_gene	len	j_gene	CDR3nt	CDR3aa
many	TRBV7-8	-	15	TRBJ2-2	TGTGCCAGCAGCGAAAACACCGGGACTGGCGGGGAGCTGTTTTTT	CASSENTGTGGELFF
few	TRBV3-1	-	14	TRBJ1-1	TGTGCCAGCAGCCAATTCGGGGGGAACACTGAAGCTTTCTTT	CASSQFGGNTEAFF
-	TRBV15	TRBD1	15	TRBJ2-1	TGTGCCACCAGCGAGGGACAGGGGACCCTCAATGAGCAGTTCTTC	CATSEGQGTLNEQFF
-	TRBV13	TRBD1	15	TRBJ1-3	TGTGCCAGCAGTCATTCGCGACAGGGTGGAAACACCATATATTTT	CASSHSRQGGNTIYF
-	TRBV12-3/TRBV12-4	-	14	TRBJ1-5	TGTGCCAGCAGTGTACAAGGACTCAATCAGCCCCAGCATTTT	CASSVQGLNQPQHF
-	TRBV6-1	TRBD1	13	TRBJ1-1	TGTGCCAGCAGCGACGGGACAGGGTGGAAAGCTTTCTTT	CASSDGTGWKAFF
-	TRBV16	-	14	TRBJ1-1	TGTGCCAGCAGCCAAAAGTTGTGGAACACTGAAGCTTTCTTT	CASSQKLWNTEAFF
-	TRBV20-1	TRBD1	13	TRBJ1-5	TGCAGTGCTAGCGGGACAGGGGTTCAGCCCCAGCATTTT	CSASGTGVQPQHF
-	TRBV4-3	TRBD2	16	TRBJ2-7	TGCGCCAGCAGCCGAGACTTCGGGAGGGGAAGGTACGAGCAGTACTTC	CASSRDFGRGRYEQYF
many	TRBV6-2/TRBV6-3	-	16	TRBJ1-6	TGTGCCAGCGGTTCACAGGCGCCGTTTAATAATTCACCCCTCCACTTT	CASGSQAPFNNSPLHF
-	TRBV10-3	TRBD1	16	TRBJ1-1	TGTGCCATCAGCCCGGCCGGACAGGGGGAATGGCCTGAAGCTTTCTTT	CAISPAGQGEWPEAFF
few	TRBV7-9	-	16	TRBJ1-1	TGTGCCAGCAGTAGCCGGGGGGCTACGTTGTCCACTGAAGCTTTCTTT	CASSSRGATLSTEAFF
many	TRBV29-1	-	13	TRBJ1-5	TGCAGCGTTGCGGAGAACAGCAATCAGCCCCAGCATTTT	CSVAENSNQPQHF
many	TRBV2	-	14	TRBJ1-6	TGTGCCAGCAGTGAAAAGGGGCCCTATTCACCCCTCCACTTT	CASSEKGPYSPLHF
many	TRBV28	-	13	TRBJ2-7	TGTGCCAGCAGGAGTCAGGGTCGGTACGAGCAGTACTTC	CASRSQGRYEQYF
-	TRBV24-1	-	15	TRBJ2-1	TGTGCCACCAGTTCTCTTGACTTAGGGTACAATGAGCAGTTCTTC	CATSSLDLGYNEQFF
many	TRBV7-9	TRBD1	15	TRBJ2-5	TGTGCCAGCAGGAACCTAGGACAGGGCGTAGAGACCCAGTACTTC	CASRNLGQGVETQYF
-	TRBV7-8	-	16	TRBJ1-6	TGTGCCAGCAGCTCCGCGAAGGAGGGGCTGAATTCAGCCCTCCACTTT	CASSSAKEGLNSALHF
-	TRBV7-2	-	13	TRBJ2-3	TGTGCCAGCAGATTTACAGGGATAGATACGCAGTATTTT	CASRFTGIDTQYF
many	TRBV28	-	14	TRBJ2-7	TGTGCCAGCAGTTCTTCCATAGGTTCCTACGAGCAGTACTTC	CASSSSIGSYEQYF
many	TRBV6-1	TRBD1	13	TRBJ1-2	TGTGCCAGCAGTGATACAGGGGTCTATGGCTACACCTTC	CASSDTGVYGYTF
many	TRBV6-5	-	16	TRBJ1-2	TGTGCCAGCAGTTACTTCCCCGGACTGAATAACTATGGCTACACCTTC	CASSYFPGLNNYGYTF
-	TRBV13	-	15	TRBJ1-1	TGTGCCAGCAGCTATCGGGCGGGAAGAGGCACTGAAGCTTTCTTT	CASSYRAGRGTEAFF
few	TRBV9	-	16	TRBJ1-2	TGTGCCAGCAGCATCAATGCGGGGATCTCTAACTATGGCTACACCTTC	CASSINAGISNYGYTF
many	TRBV7-8	-	19	TRBJ2-2	TGTGCCAGCAGCTTAGTGATGACGCAAATTCCACGGGACACCGGGGAGCTGTTTTTT	CASSLVMTQIPRDTGELFF
many	TRBV28	TRBD1	15	TRBJ2-5	TGTGCCAGCAGTGCAAACAGGGGGACGTTAGAGACCCAGTACTTC	CASSANRGTLETQYF
once	TRBV30	TRBD2	14	TRBJ2-7	TGTGCCTGGAATAGCGGGGTCGTATACTACGAGCAGTACTTC	CAWNSGVVYYEQYF
few	TRBV28	TRBD1	14	TRBJ2-2	TGTGCCAGCTTCGGACAGGGGGGAATCGGGGGGCTGTTTTTT	CASFGQGGIGGLFF
-	TRBV28	TRBD1	15	TRBJ2-2	TGTGCCAGCACCCAAGGGACAGGGTTTGCCGGGGAGCTGTTTTTT	CASTQGTGFAGELFF
many	TRBV11-1	TRBD1	13	TRBJ2-5	TGTGCCAGCTCCTCGGGACAGGCGGAGACCCAGTACTTC	CASSSGQAETQYF
-	TRBV3-1	-	15	TRBJ1-1	TGTGCCAGCAGCCAAAGCGGGGGGGATTTCACTGAAGCTTTCTTT	CASSQSGGDFTEAFF
many	TRBV7-8	TRBD1	16	TRBJ2-5	TGTGCCAGCAGCTTAGCCGCCGGGACAGGTCAAGAGACCCAGTACTTC	CASSLAAGTGQETQYF
-	TRBV6-2/TRBV6-3	TRBD1	17	TRBJ1-6	TGTGCCAGCAGTTACGGGGGGATGACAGGGGAAAGTTCACCCCTCCACTTT	CASSYGGMTGESSPLHF
many	TRBV12-3/TRBV12-4	-	12	TRBJ1-2	TGTGCCAGCAGCGTCGGGGGGATGCGCTACACCTTC	CASSVGGMRYTF
few	TRBV20-1	TRBD2	15	TRBJ2-2	TGCAGTGCTAGCCTAGCGGGGACGAACACCGGGGAGCTGTTTTTT	CSASLAGTNTGELFF
many	TRBV7-8	-	13	TRBJ1-1	TGTGCCAGCAGTTCCTTACTGAACACTGAAGCTTTCTTT	CASSSLLNTEAFF
few	TRBV6-4	-	13	TRBJ2-2	TGTGCCAGCAGAGGACACCCTACCGGGGAGCTGTTTTTT	CASRGHPTGELFF
-	TRBV4-3	-	15	TRBJ1-3	TGCGCCAGCAGCCAAGATTGGGAGTCCGGAAACACCATATATTTT	CASSQDWESGNTIYF
few	TRBV19	TRBD1	14	TRBJ2-7	TGTGCCAGTAGCGTCAGGACAGGGGTCCACGAGCAGTACTTC	CASSVRTGVHEQYF
many	TRBV30	-	13	TRBJ1-1	TGTGCCTGGAGTGTGTATCAGAACACTGAAGCTTTCTTT	CAWSVYQNTEAFF
many	TRBV3-1	-	14	TRBJ2-4	TGTGCCAGCAGTTTACGGGGAGCCAAAAACATTCAGTACTTC	CASSLRGAKNIQYF
few	TRBV6-1	-	15	TRBJ1-1	TGTGCCAGCACCGAGGGGGGGTTAGGGAACACTGAAGCTTTCTTT	CASTEGGLGNTEAFF
many	TRBV2	-	12	TRBJ1-2	TGTGCCAGCGCGGGGGGATTTTATGGCTACACCTTC	CASAGGFYGYTF